The 26 T cell receptor beta chains in this list originate from one sample, sequenced in a study of blood T cell repertoires in COVID-19. Here immunoSEQ multiplex PCR was the method, and the copy in TCRdb shows in-frame clones only, minus some. Of 55,000 or so clones in the sample, 85% to 90% were seen once. Sample: peripheral blood. The receptors shown here come from a woman aged 60-75 years with COVID-19, enrolled during active disease.

The count of this clone is one. V and J are TRBV28 and TRBJ1-2; D not resolved. CDR1 MDHEN and CDR2 SYDVKM come from the germline V gene. V was pared by 6 bases and J by 1 base, with 6 bases between. The CDR3 consists of 12 residues. Written as DNA, the CDR3 is TGTGCCAGCAGCCCCTTTAACTATGGCTACACCTTC. Protein sequence: CASSPFNYGYTF.

The DNA for the CDR3 is TGCAGTGCTAGTGGCCAGACATCCTACGGCTACACCTTC. Protein product: CSASGQTSYGYTF. The chain recombines TRBV20-1 with TRBJ1-2, with D uncertain. V was pared by 3 bases and J by 8 bases, with 16 bases between. This CDR3 contains 13 residues. Looked up from germline, CDR1 is DFQATT and CDR2 is SNEGSKA (reference sequence).

This chain connects TRBV10-2 to TRBJ2-7, with 7 bases fitting TRBD1. CDR3 size: 13 residues. CDR1 is WSHSY, CDR2 SAAADI, per germline. The ends lost 11 bases at V and 2 bases at J; junction bases unmatched: 9. CDR3 DNA: TGCGCCTCTTTAGGACAGGATCCCTACGAGCAGTACTTC. It yields the protein CASLGQDPYEQYF.

The chain employs TRBV29-1 and TRBJ2-7, with 8 positions matching TRBD1. CDR3 length: 16 residues. J was trimmed by 2 bases and V by 7 bases; bases with no gene match: 16. Germline CDR1 reads SQVTM; CDR2 reads ANQGSEA. In DNA form, the CDR3 reads TGCAGCGCCCCCGGAACGCCGGGACAGGAGCCCTACGAGCAGTACTTC. Residues: CSAPGTPGQEPYEQYF.

The chain uses TRBV13 and TRBJ2-7; D unclear. CDR1 and CDR2 from the germline V gene are PRHDT and FYEKMQ (reference sequence). Deletions cut 0 bases from V and 3 bases from J, with 12 bases between. CDR3 size: 15 residues. Here the CDR3 DNA reads TGTGCCAGCAGCTTAGGCCTCCGCGCGGACTACGAGCAGTACTTC. Translation gives CASSLGLRADYEQYF. The complete variable domain, with remaining parts taken from reference TRBV13 and TRBJ2-7, reads AAGVIQSPRHLIKEKRETATLKCYPIPRHDTVYWYQQGPGQDPQFLISFYEKMQSDKGSIPDRFSAQQFSDYHSELNMSSLELGDSALYFCASSLGLRADYEQYFGPGTRLTVT.

The chain carries TRBV11-2 and TRBJ2-7, with 7 bases fitting TRBD1. Looked up from germline, CDR1 is SGHAT and CDR2 is FQNNGV. V gave up 1 base and J gave up 3 bases; unmatched junction bases: 3. The CDR3 extends over 14 amino acids. The CDR3 spells CASSLVDRDYEQYF. In DNA, the CDR3 is TGTGCCAGCAGCTTAGTTGACAGGGACTACGAGCAGTACTTC.

This chain uses TRBV6-5 with TRBJ1-3; 8 nucleotides line up with TRBD1. CDR3 length equals 14 residues. V shed 6 bases, J shed 2 bases, and the junction held 3 bases outside the gene matches. The germline gives CDR1 MNHEY, CDR2 SVGAGI. The CDR3 loop is CASSQGQAGNTIYF. CDR3 nucleotide sequence: TGTGCCAGCAGCCAGGGACAGGCTGGAAACACCATATATTTT.

V usage is TRBV7-9 and J usage is TRBJ2-7, with D possibly TRBD2 on 6 matching bases. CDR3 length: 14 amino acids. CDR1 and CDR2 from the germline V gene are SEHNR and FQNEAQ (reference sequence). Trimming cost V 2 bases and J 5 bases, with 13 bases left between them. The CDR3 sequence: CASSLWDFGHEQYF. The CDR3 nucleotides read TGTGCCAGCAGCTTATGGGACTTCGGTCACGAGCAGTACTTC.

V gene TRBV3-1 (or the pseudogene TRBV3-2) combines with J gene TRBJ2-7, with unresolved D. This CDR3 has 15 amino acids. Trimming took 2 bases from V and 2 from J, leaving 13 bases between them. Germline V CDR1 and CDR2: LGHDT, YNNKEL (reference sequence). CDR3 nucleotides: TGTGCCAGCAGCCAAAACCATAACAGAGCCTACGAGCAGTACTTC. The encoded protein is CASSQNHNRAYEQYF.

The genes are TRBV27 and TRBJ1-6; D is perhaps TRBD1 (6 bases). The germline CDR1 and CDR2 sequences are MNHEY and SMNVEV (reference sequence). V was cut by 1 base and J by 0 bases, with 13 bases left in between. This CDR3 comprises 18 residues. The CDR3 sequence is CASSLFGQPSSYNSPLHF. The CDR3 nucleotides are TGTGCCAGCAGTTTATTCGGACAGCCCAGCTCCTATAATTCACCCCTCCACTTT.

The chain recombines TRBV19 with TRBJ1-5; TRBD1 aligns across 7 bases. Germline lookup yields CDR1 LNHDA and CDR2 SQIVND (reference sequence). V trimming: 7 bases; J trimming: 0 bases; junction bases outside the gene matches: 12. The CDR3 has 17 amino acids. The CDR3 DNA reads TGTGCCAGTATCCCCTCCCATCACAGGGGTAGCAATCAGCCCCAGCATTTT. The encoded protein is CASIPSHHRGSNQPQHF.

The CDR3 DNA reads TGTGCCAGCAGGAGACAGGGGGGCAATCAGCCCCAGCATTTT. Encoded protein: CASRRQGGNQPQHF. The J gene is TRBJ1-5, the V gene TRBV5-6; TRBD1 matches 9 bases. This CDR3 comprises 14 residues. Germline trimming cut 5 bases from V and 2 bases from J; bases unmatched to any gene: 2. CDR1 is SGHDT, CDR2 YYEEEE, per germline.

This chain uses TRBV6-1 with TRBJ1-6, with D tentatively TRBD1 (6 bases). The V and J ends lost 2 bases and 5 bases respectively, with 19 bases between them. In germline, CDR1 is MNHNS, CDR2 SASEGT. CDR3 length: 18 amino acids. The CDR3 coding sequence is TGTGCCAGCAGTGAACTGGCCTGGGGGCGCATAAATAATTCACCCCTCCACTTT. Translated, it gives CASSELAWGRINNSPLHF.

The genes are TRBV3-1 (or the pseudogene TRBV3-2) and TRBJ2-7, with D possibly matching TRBD2 (6 bases). The V end was cut by 4 bases, the J end by 7 bases, with 17 bases between. This CDR3 comprises 14 residues. Germline V lookup: CDR1 LGHDT, CDR2 YNNKEL (reference sequence). Here the CDR3 DNA reads TGTGCCAGCAGCCCGCGGGACCCCCCGCGGGAGCAGTACTTC. Its translation is CASSPRDPPREQYF.

The rearrangement uses TRBV19 and TRBJ1-3; TRBD1 is a possible D gene (5 bases). In germline, CDR1 is LNHDA, CDR2 SQIVND (reference sequence). Trimming stripped 0 bases from V and 0 bases from J, with 9 bases between. The CDR3 has 16 amino acids. CDR3 protein: CASSIETTVSGNTIYF. Written as DNA, the CDR3 is TGTGCCAGTAGTATAGAAACGACAGTCTCTGGAAACACCATATATTTT.

J is TRBJ2-3 and V is TRBV19; 9 bases line up with TRBD2. The ends lost 4 bases at V and 4 bases at J; junction bases unmatched: 15. This CDR3 has 18 amino acids. Germline V lookup: CDR1 LNHDA, CDR2 SQIVND (reference sequence). CDR3 DNA: TGTGCCAGTAGTAAAGCCACCACGGGACTAGCCCCCCCAGATACGCAGTATTTT. It is translated as CASSKATTGLAPPDTQYF.

The gene calls are TRBV2 and TRBJ2-1, with a weak D call TRBD2 (5 bases). The CDR3 loop spans 14 amino acids. CDR1 and CDR2 (germline): SNHLY, FYNNEI. V lost 2 bases and J 4 bases, leaving 9 bases between the germline ends. In DNA, the CDR3 is TGTGCCAGCAGTGAAAGAAGGACTTACAATGAGCAGTTCTTC. Its translation is CASSERRTYNEQFF. The variable domain in full, with the rest retrieved from reference TRBV2 and TRBJ2-1, is EPEVTQTPSHQVTQMGQEVILRCVPISNHLYFYWYRQILGQKVEFLVSFYNNEISEKSEIFDDQFSVERPDGSNFTLKIRSTKLEDSAMYFCASSERRTYNEQFFGPGTRLTVL.

This clone was counted between two and nine times. The rearrangement joins TRBV6-5 to TRBJ2-1, with D possibly TRBD1 on 5 matching bases. V lost 7 bases and J 3 bases, leaving 16 bases between the germline ends. CDR1 is MNHEY and CDR2 is SVGAGI in the germline V gene. The CDR3 loop spans 15 amino acids. This CDR3 reads CASTPEAGFYNEQFF. Written as DNA, the CDR3 is TGTGCCAGCACCCCTGAGGCAGGGTTCTACAATGAGCAGTTCTTC.

This sequence joins TRBV7-2 and TRBJ2-3; D is perhaps TRBD2 (6 bases). CDR1 SGHTA and CDR2 FQGNSA come from the germline V gene. The ends were cut back, 2 bases at V and 3 bases at J, with 12 bases in the middle. This CDR3 is built from 15 residues. The CDR3 sequence is CASSLSLARTDTQYF. The CDR3 region has the DNA TGTGCCAGCAGCTTATCGCTAGCGAGAACAGATACGCAGTATTTT.

The V gene is TRBV28, the J gene TRBJ1-5, with D unclear. The CDR3 sequence is 15 residues long. In germline, CDR1 is MDHEN, CDR2 SYDVKM. V gave up 2 bases and J gave up 2 bases, with 10 bases separating them. This chain's CDR3 is CASSLRAGGNQPQHF. The CDR3 nucleotides are TGTGCCAGCAGTTTAAGAGCCGGGGGCAATCAGCCCCAGCATTTT. Full variable domain (remainder filled in from reference TRBV28 and TRBJ1-5): DVKVTQSSRYLVKRTGEKVFLECVQDMDHENMFWYRQDPGLGLRLIYFSYDVKMKEKGDIPEGYSVSREKKERFSLILESASTNQTSMYLCASSLRAGGNQPQHFGDGTRLSIL.

Only a few counts were recorded for this clone. The sample holds other DNA sequences that translate to the same CDR3. The CDR3 DNA reads TGTGCCAGCAGTTTATATAGGGGGCGCGTAGGCACAGATACGCAGTATTTT. It is translated as CASSLYRGRVGTDTQYF. This chain joins TRBV27 and TRBJ2-3, with 7 bases fitting TRBD1. The CDR3 has 17 amino acids. V lost 1 base to trimming and J lost 1 base; unmatched junction nucleotides: 8. Looked up from germline, CDR1 is MNHEY and CDR2 is SMNVEV (reference sequence).

Concerning this clone itself: The junction and the germline gene differ at one end; a read error may be behind it. CDR3: CASSLDPRRTQYF. CDR3 bases: TGTGCCAGCAGTTTAGACCCGAGAAGGACCCAGTACTTC. The J gene is TRBJ2-5, the V gene TRBV7-2; D remains unclear. CDR3 length: 13 amino acids. In germline, CDR1 is SGHTA, CDR2 FQGNSA. Looking up the rest from reference TRBV7-2 and TRBJ2-5 gives the full variable domain: GAGVSQSPSNKVTEKGKDVELRCDPISGHTALYWYRQSLGQGLEFLIYFQGNSAPDKSGLPSDRFSAERTGGSVSTLTIQRTQQEDSAVYLCASSLDPRRTQYFGPGTRLLVL.

V and J are TRBV11-2 and TRBJ2-7, with 10 bases matching TRBD2. The trim removed 5 bases at V and 1 base at J, leaving 5 bases unmatched. This CDR3 is 15 amino acids long. Germline CDR1 is SGHAT and CDR2 is FQNNGV. The CDR3 region is CASSRRLAGSYEQYF. In DNA form, the CDR3 reads TGTGCCAGCAGCCGGAGACTAGCGGGTTCCTACGAGCAGTACTTC.

The rearrangement links TRBV29-1 to TRBJ1-1; a weak D match, TRBD1 (6 bases). CDR3 length: 13 amino acids. Germline-derived CDR1 and CDR2 are SQVTM and ANQGSEA. Trimming took 8 bases from V and 1 from J, leaving 14 bases between them. This CDR3 is CSITGGANTEAFF. The CDR3 coding sequence is TGCAGCATTACGGGGGGGGCGAACACTGAAGCTTTCTTT.

This chain uses TRBV27 with TRBJ1-6; a possible D gene is TRBD1 (5 bases). Germline CDR1 and CDR2: MNHEY and SMNVEV (reference sequence). This CDR3 region has 16 residues. V was cut by 4 bases and J by 15 bases, with 25 bases left in between. CDR3 bases: TGTGCCAGCAGTTCCCAATCGGGGGTAGCCCTTTTTGGCCTCCACTTT. Translated: CASSSQSGVALFGLHF.

The chain has TRBV9 and TRBJ2-7, with TRBD2 identical over 10 bases. Unmatched junction bases numbered 13, after V lost 2 bases and J lost 2 bases. The germline V gene has CDR1 SGDLS and CDR2 YYNGEE. The CDR3 is made up of 18 amino acids. Here the CDR3 reads CASSVSTGLAGETYEQYF. The CDR3 nucleotides are TGTGCCAGCAGCGTTTCAACAGGGCTAGCGGGAGAGACCTACGAGCAGTACTTC.